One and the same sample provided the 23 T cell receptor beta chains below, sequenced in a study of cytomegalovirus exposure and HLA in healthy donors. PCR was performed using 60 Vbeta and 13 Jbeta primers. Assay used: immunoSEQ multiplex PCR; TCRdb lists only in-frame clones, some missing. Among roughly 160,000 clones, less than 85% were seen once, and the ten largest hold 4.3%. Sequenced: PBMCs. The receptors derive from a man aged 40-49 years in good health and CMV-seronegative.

In DNA, the CDR3 is TGTGCCAGCAGCTTAAACAGGGGTGTCAAAAACATTCAGTACTTC. It encodes CASSLNRGVKNIQYF. This sequence joins TRBV7-9 and TRBJ2-4; 7 bases are a match to TRBD1. The CDR3 sequence is 15 residues long. The V and J ends lost 2 bases and 3 bases, in that order; junction bases with no gene match: 4. Per germline, CDR1 SEHNR and CDR2 FQNEAQ (reference sequence).

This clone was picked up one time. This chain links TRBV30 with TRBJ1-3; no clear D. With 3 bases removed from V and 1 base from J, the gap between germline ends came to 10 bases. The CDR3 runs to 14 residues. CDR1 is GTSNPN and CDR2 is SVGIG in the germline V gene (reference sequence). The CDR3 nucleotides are TGTGCCTGGAGCGGGGTGGCATCTGGAAACACCATATATTTT. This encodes CAWSGVASGNTIYF. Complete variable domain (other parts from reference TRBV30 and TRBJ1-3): SQTIHQWPATLVQPVGSPLSLECTVEGTSNPNLYWYRQAAGRGLQLLFYSVGIGQISSEVPQNLSASRPQDRQFILSSKKLLLSDSGFYLCAWSGVASGNTIYFGEGSWLTVV.

CDR3 nucleotide sequence: TGTGCCAGCAGGCCGTGGGGGGGATCAGATACGCAGTATTTT. This gives the protein CASRPWGGSDTQYF. J is TRBJ2-3 and V is TRBV11-2; TRBD2 matches at 7 bases. Germline V gene sequence: CDR1 SGHAT, CDR2 FQNNGV. V lost 6 bases to trimming and J lost 4 bases; unmatched junction nucleotides: 7. This CDR3 comprises 14 residues.

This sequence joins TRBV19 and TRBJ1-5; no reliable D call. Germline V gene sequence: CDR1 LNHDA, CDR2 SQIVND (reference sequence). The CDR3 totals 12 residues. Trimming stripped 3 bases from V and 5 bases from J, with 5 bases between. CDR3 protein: CASSINYQPQHF. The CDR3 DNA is TGTGCCAGTAGTATTAATTATCAGCCCCAGCATTTT.

CDR3 coding DNA: TGCGCCAGCAGCATGGCGGACAGGCCGCAAAACATTCAGTACTTC. The encoded protein is CASSMADRPQNIQYF. The chain carries TRBV5-1 and TRBJ2-4; 7 bases match TRBD1. With 4 bases clipped from V and 5 bases from J, the junction kept 9 bases outside the gene matches. This CDR3 has 15 amino acids. CDR1 and CDR2 (germline): SGHRS, YFSETQ. Full variable domain (outside the CDR3, taken from reference TRBV5-1 and TRBJ2-4): KAGVTQTPRYLIKTRGQQVTLSCSPISGHRSVSWYQQTPGQGLQFLFEYFSETQRNKGNFPGRFSGRQFSNSRSEMNVSTLELGDSALYLCASSMADRPQNIQYFGAGTRLSVL.

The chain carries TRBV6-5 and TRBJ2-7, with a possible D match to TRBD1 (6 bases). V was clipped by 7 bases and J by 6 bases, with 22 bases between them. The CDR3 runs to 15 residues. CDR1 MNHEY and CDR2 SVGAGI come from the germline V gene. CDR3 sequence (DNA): TGTGCCAGCAAAAGGGACCGGGACACGGTGGCCGAGCAGTACTTC. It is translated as CASKRDRDTVAEQYF.

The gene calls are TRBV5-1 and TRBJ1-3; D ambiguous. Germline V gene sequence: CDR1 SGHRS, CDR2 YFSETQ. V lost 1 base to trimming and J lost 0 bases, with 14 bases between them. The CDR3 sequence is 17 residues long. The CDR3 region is CASSLRTGLLSGNTIYF. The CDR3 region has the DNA TGCGCCAGCAGCTTGAGGACTGGCCTACTCTCTGGAAACACCATATATTTT.

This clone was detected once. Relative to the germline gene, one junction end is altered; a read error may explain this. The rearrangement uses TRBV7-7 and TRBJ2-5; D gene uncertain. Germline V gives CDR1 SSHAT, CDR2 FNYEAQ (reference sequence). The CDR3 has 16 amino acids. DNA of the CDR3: TGTGCTAGCAGTTTCCACCCAGGCAGTCCCGAAGAGACCCAGTACTTC. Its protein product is CASSFHPGSPEETQYF. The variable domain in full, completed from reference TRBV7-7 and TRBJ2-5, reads GAGVSQSPRYKVTKRGQDVTLRCDPISSHATLYWYQQALGQGPEFLTYFNYEAQPDKSGLPSDRFSAERPEGSISTLTIQRTEQRDSAMYRCASSFHPGSPEETQYFGPGTRLLVL.

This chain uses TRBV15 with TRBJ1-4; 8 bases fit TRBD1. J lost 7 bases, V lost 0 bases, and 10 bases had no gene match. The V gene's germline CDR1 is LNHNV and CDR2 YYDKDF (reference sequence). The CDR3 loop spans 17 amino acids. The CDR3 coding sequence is TGTGCCACCAGCAGAGATGCCCCCGACAGGGGCGGTGAAAAACTGTTTTTT. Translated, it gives CATSRDAPDRGGEKLFF.

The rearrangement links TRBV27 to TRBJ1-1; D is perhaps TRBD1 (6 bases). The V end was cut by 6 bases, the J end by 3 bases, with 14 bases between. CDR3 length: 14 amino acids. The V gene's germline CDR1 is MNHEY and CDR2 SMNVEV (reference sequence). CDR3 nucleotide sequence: TGTGCCAGCAGCCGACCGGACAGCTACACTGAAGCTTTCTTT. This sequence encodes CASSRPDSYTEAFF.

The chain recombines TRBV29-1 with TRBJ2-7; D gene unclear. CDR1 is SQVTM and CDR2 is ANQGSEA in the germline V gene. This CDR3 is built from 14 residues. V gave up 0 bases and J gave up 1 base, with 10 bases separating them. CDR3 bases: TGCAGCGTTGAAGATCGCACATTTTCCTACGAGCAGTACTTC. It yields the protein CSVEDRTFSYEQYF.

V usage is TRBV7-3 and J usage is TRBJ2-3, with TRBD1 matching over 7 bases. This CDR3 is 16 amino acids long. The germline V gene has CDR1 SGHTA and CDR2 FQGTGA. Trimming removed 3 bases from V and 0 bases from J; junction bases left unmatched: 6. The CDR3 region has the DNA TGTGCCAGCAGCTTGTACAGGGGTCACAGCACAGATACGCAGTATTTT. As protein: CASSLYRGHSTDTQYF. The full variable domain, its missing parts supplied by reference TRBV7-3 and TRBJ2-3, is GAGVSQTPSNKVTEKGKYVELRCDPISGHTALYWYRQSLGQGPEFLIYFQGTGAADDSGLPNDRFFAVRPEGSVSTLKIQRTERGDSAVYLCASSLYRGHSTDTQYFGPGTRLTVL.

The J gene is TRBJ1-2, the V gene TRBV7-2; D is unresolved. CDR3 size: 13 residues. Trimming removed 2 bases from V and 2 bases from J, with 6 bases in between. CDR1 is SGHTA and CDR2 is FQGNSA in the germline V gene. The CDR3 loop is CASSLQSNYGYTF. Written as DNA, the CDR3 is TGTGCCAGCAGCTTACAGTCAAACTATGGCTACACCTTC. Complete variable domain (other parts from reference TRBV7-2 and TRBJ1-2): GAGVSQSPSNKVTEKGKDVELRCDPISGHTALYWYRQSLGQGLEFLIYFQGNSAPDKSGLPSDRFSAERTGGSVSTLTIQRTQQEDSAVYLCASSLQSNYGYTFGSGTRLTVV.

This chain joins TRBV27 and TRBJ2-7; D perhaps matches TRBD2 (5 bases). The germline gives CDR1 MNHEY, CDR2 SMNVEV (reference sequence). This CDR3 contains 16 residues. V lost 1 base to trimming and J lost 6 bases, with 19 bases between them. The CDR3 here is CASSLLYGSREGEQYF. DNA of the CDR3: TGTGCCAGCAGTTTATTGTACGGAAGCCGAGAGGGCGAGCAGTACTTC.

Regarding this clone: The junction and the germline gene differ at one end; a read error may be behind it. For the CDR3, the DNA is TGTGCCAGCAGCCTCTACAGGGAGATGTCAGAGACCCGGTACTTC. It encodes CASSLYREMSETRYF. The chain couples TRBV5-6 to TRBJ2-5; D possibly corresponds to TRBD1 (6 bases). In germline, CDR1 is SGHDT, CDR2 YYEEEE. The CDR3 covers 15 residues.

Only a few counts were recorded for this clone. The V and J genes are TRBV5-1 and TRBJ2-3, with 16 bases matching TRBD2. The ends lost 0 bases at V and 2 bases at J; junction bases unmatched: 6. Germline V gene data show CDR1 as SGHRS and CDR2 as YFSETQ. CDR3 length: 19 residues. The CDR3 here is CASSLEGLAGGPVTDTQYF. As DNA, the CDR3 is TGCGCCAGCAGCTTGGAGGGACTAGCGGGGGGGCCGGTCACAGATACGCAGTATTTT.

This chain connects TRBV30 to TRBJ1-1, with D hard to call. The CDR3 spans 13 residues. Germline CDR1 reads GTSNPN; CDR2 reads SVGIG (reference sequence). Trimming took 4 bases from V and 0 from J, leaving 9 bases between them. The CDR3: CAWKQQMNTEAFF. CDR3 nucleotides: TGTGCCTGGAAACAGCAGATGAACACTGAAGCTTTCTTT.

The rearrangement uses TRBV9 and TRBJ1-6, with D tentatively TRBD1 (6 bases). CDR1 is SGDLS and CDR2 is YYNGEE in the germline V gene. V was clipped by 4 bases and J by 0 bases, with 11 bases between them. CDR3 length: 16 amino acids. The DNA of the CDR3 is TGTGCCAGCAGCCGGACAGCTAGCTCCTATAATTCACCCCTCCACTTT. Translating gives CASSRTASSYNSPLHF.

CDR3 amino acids: CASAPLGGVAGGLFF. The CDR3 DNA is TGTGCCAGCGCACCCCTCGGAGGGGTGGCTGGCGGGCTGTTTTTT. This chain uses TRBV30 with TRBJ1-4; possibly TRBD1 for D (5 bases). The length of the CDR3 is 15 residues. Germline assignment: CDR1 GTSNPN and CDR2 SVGIG (reference sequence). Trimming left V 8 bases short and J 14 bases short, with 30 bases between.

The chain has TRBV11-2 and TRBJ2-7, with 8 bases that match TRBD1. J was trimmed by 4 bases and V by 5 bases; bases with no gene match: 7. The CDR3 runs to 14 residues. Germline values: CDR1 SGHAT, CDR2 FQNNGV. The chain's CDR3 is CASSPGQGTYEQYF. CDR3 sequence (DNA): TGTGCCAGCAGCCCTGGACAGGGTACTTACGAGCAGTACTTC. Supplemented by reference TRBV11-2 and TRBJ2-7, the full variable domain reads EAGVAQSPRYKIIEKRQSVAFWCNPISGHATLYWYQQILGQGPKLLIQFQNNGVVDDSQLPKDRFSAERLKGVDSTLKIQPAKLEDSAVYLCASSPGQGTYEQYFGPGTRLTVT.

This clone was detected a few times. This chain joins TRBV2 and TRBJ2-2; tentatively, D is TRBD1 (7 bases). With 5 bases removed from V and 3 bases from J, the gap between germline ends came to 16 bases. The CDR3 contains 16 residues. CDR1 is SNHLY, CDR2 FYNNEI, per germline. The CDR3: CASSSGRGQYTGELFF. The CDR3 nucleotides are TGTGCCAGCAGTTCCGGGCGGGGACAGTACACCGGGGAGCTGTTTTTT.

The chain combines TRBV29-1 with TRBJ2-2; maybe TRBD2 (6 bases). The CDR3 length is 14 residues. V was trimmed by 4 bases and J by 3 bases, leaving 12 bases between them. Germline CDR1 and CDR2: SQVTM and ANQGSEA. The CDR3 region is CSVGSRGDTGELFF. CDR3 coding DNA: TGCAGCGTTGGTTCGCGGGGAGACACCGGGGAGCTGTTTTTT.

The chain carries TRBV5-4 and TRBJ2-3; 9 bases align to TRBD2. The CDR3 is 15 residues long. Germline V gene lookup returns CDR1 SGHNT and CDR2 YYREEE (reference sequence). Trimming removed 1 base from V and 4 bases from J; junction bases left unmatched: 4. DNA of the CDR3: TGTGCCAGCAGCTTGAGTCGCGGGGGGGCAGATACGCAGTATTTT. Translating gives CASSLSRGGADTQYF. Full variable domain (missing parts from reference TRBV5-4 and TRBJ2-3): ETGVTQSPTHLIKTRGQQVTLRCSSQSGHNTVSWYQQALGQGPQFIFQYYREEENGRGNFPPRFSGLQFPNYSSELNVNALELDDSALYLCASSLSRGGADTQYFGPGTRLTVL.